The clone carrying this TCR beta chain was found a few times. The antigen is unknown. The germline V gene encodes CDR1 SQVTM and CDR2 ANQGSEA. The CDR3 sequence is 12 residues long. Trimming took off 4 bases at V and 3 bases at J, with 10 bases between the two ends. TCR beta libraries were built with iRepertoire HTBI primers and Arm-PCR of CDR3 regions. Original processing methods: Identification of gene segments yielded around 63 TRBV and 14 TRBJ across samples. TCRdb recomputed calls from the multiplex PCR reads with MiXCR, one row per CDR3 protein. The V and J calls reflect TCRdb's pipeline rather than the authors' work. The data contain under 450,000 distinct CDR3 sequences, roughly a quarter of them singletons. The entry originates in a study of regulatory T cells in long-lasting Graves disease. Study results and limitations: Between persistent patients, thousands of public clonotypes were shared, exceeding the approximately 870 shared between new patients. When disease was persistent, TRBV28, TRBJ1-2 and TRBJ2-5 were the favored segments. Lower TCR diversity characterized persistent Graves' patients relative to newly diagnosed patients.

Time point here: persistent/refractory GD, antithyroid drugs over 5 years with positive TRAb. From RNA extracted from PBMCs, the TCR library was made. The sequenced sample was peripheral blood mononuclear cells (PBMCs), obtained when the disease was refractory, from a patient treated with antithyroid drugs. J is TRBJ2-7 and V is TRBV29-1; unclear D gene. The receptor's source is a female donor with Graves disease. CDR3 loop: CSVVTSLYEQYF. The CDR3 region has the DNA TGCAGCGTTGTTACTTCCCTCTACGAGCAGTACTTC.